Listed below are T cell receptor beta chains from one sample, sequenced in a study of identical twins. TCRdb processed the 5' RACE reads anew with MiXCR; each CDR3 protein has one entry. This table holds hundreds of thousands of distinct CDR3 sequences, approximately 20% found once. The same data also went into a second study, on yellow fever vaccine responses in identical twins.

The material sequenced was CD4+ T cells sorted from blood. Source of these receptors: a woman under 30 in good health. Both conserved end residues are part of each CDR3. The D gene is left open where the match is weak. Size is stated for part of the rows, as once, few or many counts, or as a class when the clone is expanded.

clone_size,cdr3_length,d_call,j_call,v_call,cdr3_nt,cdr3_aa
NA,16,TRBD2,TRBJ2-3,TRBV20-1,TGCAGTGCTAGGCTGACTAGCGGGGGCAGCACAGATACGCAGTATTTT,CSARLTSGGSTDTQYF
NA,15,TRBD2,TRBJ2-7,TRBV5-1,TGCGCCAGCAGCGCTCTAGCGGGAGGGGTCGACGAGCAGTACTTC,CASSALAGGVDEQYF
NA,15,TRBD2,TRBJ2-2,TRBV2,TGTGCCAGCAGTGACAAGCGGGAGAATTCCGGGGAGCTGTTTTTT,CASSDKRENSGELFF
NA,12,NA,TRBJ2-1,TRBV7-8,TGTGCCAGCAGCAGGACTGAAAATGAGCAGTTCTTC,CASSRTENEQFF
NA,14,NA,TRBJ2-1,TRBV5-1,TGCGCCAGCAGCTTGGATAGGGAAGGGGATGAGCAGTTCTTC,CASSLDREGDEQFF
few,15,NA,TRBJ2-2,TRBV4-1,TGCGCCAGCAGCCAAGCCTTCGCGAACACCGGGGAGCTGTTTTTT,CASSQAFANTGELFF
few,14,NA,TRBJ1-1,TRBV7-9,TGTGCCAGCAGTACCCGAGCGGGGAGGACTGAAGCTTTCTTT,CASSTRAGRTEAFF
NA,16,NA,TRBJ2-3,TRBV24-1,TGTGCCACCAGTGATTTGAGGGGACGGGACACAGATACGCAGTATTTT,CATSDLRGRDTDTQYF
NA,14,NA,TRBJ1-1,TRBV7-3,TGTGCCAGCAGCCTAACAGGGCCTAGCACTGAAGCTTTCTTT,CASSLTGPSTEAFF
NA,16,NA,TRBJ2-7,TRBV12-3/TRBV12-4,TGTGCCAGCAGGGCCGACGGGACTCCAGTAGGCTACGAGCAGTACTTC,CASRADGTPVGYEQYF
NA,14,NA,TRBJ2-7,TRBV10-3,TGTGCCATCAGTCCGACAGGCGGCTGGTACGAGCAGTACTTC,CAISPTGGWYEQYF
few,14,NA,TRBJ1-1,TRBV27,TGTGCCAGCAGCCCCGAGGGAGCGAACACTGAAGCTTTCTTT,CASSPEGANTEAFF
few,14,NA,TRBJ2-1,TRBV5-1,TGCGCCAGCAGCTACGTATCCCAAATAGGTGAGCAGTTCTTC,CASSYVSQIGEQFF
few,13,TRBD2,TRBJ2-5,TRBV10-3,TGTGCCATCAGTGTTGCGGGGGAAGAGACCCAGTACTTC,CAISVAGEETQYF
NA,15,NA,TRBJ1-4,TRBV20-1,TGCAGTGTTAAAGAGGGGGGCCTCAGTCGGGAAAAACTGTTTTTT,CSVKEGGLSREKLFF
NA,13,NA,TRBJ1-1,TRBV6-6,TGTGCCAGCAGTTCCAGGGGCCCCACTGAAGCTTTCTTT,CASSSRGPTEAFF
few,16,NA,TRBJ2-2,TRBV28,TGTGCCAGCAGCCCCCCCGGTTATCTAGTTGCCGGGGAGCTGTTTTTT,CASSPPGYLVAGELFF
few,14,NA,TRBJ1-1,TRBV5-1,TGCGCCAGCAGCTATACAGGTCTGAACACTGAAGCTTTCTTT,CASSYTGLNTEAFF
NA,14,TRBD2,TRBJ2-3,TRBV29-1,TGCAGCACTGGACTAGCGGGAGGGACAGATACGCAGTATTTT,CSTGLAGGTDTQYF
NA,16,NA,TRBJ2-3,TRBV5-1,TGCGCCAGCAGGTCTCAAAATAGCGGATCCACAGATACGCAGTATTTT,CASRSQNSGSTDTQYF
many,15,TRBD1,TRBJ1-3,TRBV12-3/TRBV12-4,TGTGCCAGCCTCAGGGGGCAGATCTCTGGAAACACCATATATTTT,CASLRGQISGNTIYF
few,16,NA,TRBJ1-2,TRBV12-3/TRBV12-4,TGTGCCAGCAGTTTTTGGTCGGGGACGGAGGGATATGGCTACACCTTC,CASSFWSGTEGYGYTF
few,15,NA,TRBJ2-1,TRBV15,TGTGCCACCAGCAGAGATAGCAGGGGGGGGAATGAGCAGTTCTTC,CATSRDSRGGNEQFF
few,14,NA,TRBJ2-3,TRBV7-3,TGTGCCAGCAGCCCCGGACCCAACCTGGATACGCAGTATTTT,CASSPGPNLDTQYF
NA,12,NA,TRBJ2-1,TRBV12-3/TRBV12-4,TGTGCCAGCCATGCGGGATACAATGAGCAGTTCTTC,CASHAGYNEQFF
NA,17,TRBD1,TRBJ2-5,TRBV24-1,TGTGCCACCAGTGACCCCCCGGACAGGGGTAGGCAAGAGACCCAGTACTTC,CATSDPPDRGRQETQYF
NA,16,NA,TRBJ2-7,TRBV6-5,TGTGCCAGCAGTTACTCTGGGCCGCTAGCGTACTACGAGCAGTACTTC,CASSYSGPLAYYEQYF
NA,15,NA,TRBJ2-2,TRBV29-1,TGCAGCGTTGAAAGCAGGGGCAACAACACCGGGGAGCTGTTTTTT,CSVESRGNNTGELFF
many,17,TRBD1,TRBJ2-4,TRBV20-1,TGCAGTGCTAGAGGCGACAGGGAAACGGGAGCCAAAAACATTCAGTACTTC,CSARGDRETGAKNIQYF
few,17,TRBD2,TRBJ2-2,TRBV12-3/TRBV12-4,TGTGCCAGCAGTTTTAGCCTAGCGGGAGCCATCACCGGGGAGCTGTTTTTT,CASSFSLAGAITGELFF
NA,15,NA,TRBJ2-5,TRBV12-3/TRBV12-4,TGTGCCAGCAGTTGGGGGGTGACCCTACAAGAGACCCAGTACTTC,CASSWGVTLQETQYF
NA,16,TRBD2,TRBJ2-1,TRBV20-1,TGCAGTGCTCGGGGACTAGCGGGAGGGCCTTTTGGTGAGCAGTTCTTC,CSARGLAGGPFGEQFF
NA,15,NA,TRBJ2-7,TRBV9,TGTGCCAGCCTCGGAGGGGGGAGAGTATCCTACGAGCAGTACTTC,CASLGGGRVSYEQYF
few,14,NA,TRBJ2-3,TRBV7-8,TGTGCCAGCAGCTTAAGGGGGGTTGCGGATACGCAGTATTTT,CASSLRGVADTQYF
few,14,TRBD1,TRBJ2-5,TRBV5-1,TGCGCCAGCAGCTCGTGGACAGGCCAAGAGACCCAGTACTTC,CASSSWTGQETQYF
few,16,NA,TRBJ2-1,TRBV11-2,TGTGCCAGCAGCTTAAGGGGGAATTGGACCTACAATGAGCAGTTCTTC,CASSLRGNWTYNEQFF
few,12,NA,TRBJ1-6,TRBV12-3/TRBV12-4,TGTGCCAGCAGTTTACCACGTTCACCCCTCCACTTT,CASSLPRSPLHF
few,15,NA,TRBJ2-2,TRBV24-1,TGTGCCACCAGTGGGCGGGGGCTGAACACCGGGGAGCTGTTTTTT,CATSGRGLNTGELFF
many,12,NA,TRBJ2-1,TRBV12-3/TRBV12-4,TGTGCCAGCAGTTTGGGAGGTTCTGAGCAGTTCTTC,CASSLGGSEQFF
few,19,NA,TRBJ2-3,TRBV6-2/TRBV6-3,TGTGCCAGCAGTTGGCGAGGGAGTCTTGATGGGAGAGCGATGGATACGCAGTATTTT,CASSWRGSLDGRAMDTQYF
few,15,TRBD2,TRBJ2-1,TRBV28,TGTGCCAGCACCCCGCCGGGAGGGCCAGGCAATGAGCAGTTCTTC,CASTPPGGPGNEQFF
NA,15,NA,TRBJ2-5,TRBV10-2,TGCGCCAGCAGTGAGTCCTGGGGGTCAATTTTGACCCAGTACTTC,CASSESWGSILTQYF
few,18,TRBD1,TRBJ2-2,TRBV7-3,TGTGCCAGCAGCCCAAGACCCGGGACAGGGTCGAACACCGGGGAGCTGTTTTTT,CASSPRPGTGSNTGELFF
NA,15,NA,TRBJ2-3,TRBV20-1,TGCAGTGCTAGCCCCCCAAGCGGGAGCACAGATACGCAGTATTTT,CSASPPSGSTDTQYF